Following are 21 T cell receptor beta chains from one sample sequenced in a study of glioma-infiltrating T cells (dated by TCRdb to about 2016). TCRdb records Illumina MiSeq as the sequencer. TCR alpha and beta CDR3 regions were amplified with the iRepertoire nested amplicon-rescue multiplex PCR (arm-PCR) platform from RNA. Clones were called with MiXCR by TCRdb after fastp trimmed the public reads at Q25, and only in-frame beta chains were retained. Rows with one shared CDR3 protein collapse into an entry with the most common genes and DNA. Across this sample there are about 140,000 distinct CDR3 sequences, with roughly 43% seen only once. The top ten clones comprise over 15% of the sample. Sequencing was performed on glioma tissue, nonneoplastic brain tissue, or PBMCs (not recorded which). These receptors were collected from a human donor with low-grade glioma or glioblastoma, undergoing nonglioma brain surgery, or in good health (not recorded which).

This clonotype turned up a few times. J is TRBJ1-1 and V is TRBV7-9; D ambiguous. This CDR3 contains 14 residues. The V end was cut by 1 base, the J end by 0 bases, with 6 bases between. The germline V gene has CDR1 SEHNR and CDR2 FQNEAQ (reference sequence). The CDR3 is CASSLGDLNTEAFF. The DNA of the CDR3 is TGTGCCAGCAGCTTAGGAGACTTGAACACTGAAGCTTTCTTT.

Details on this clonotype: At one of its ends the junction is not consistent with the germline gene, which may arise from a read error. The rearrangement links TRBV6-2 or TRBV6-3 to TRBJ2-1; D is unclear. CDR3 length: 16 residues. Germline V gene lookup returns CDR1 MNHEY and CDR2 SVGEGT. CDR3 sequence reads: CASSYSLEMGYNEQLF. The CDR3 nucleotides are TGTGCCAGCAGTTACTCGTTGGAAATGGGTTACAATGAGCAGCTCTTC.

The rearrangement joins TRBV4-2 to TRBJ1-1, with a weak D call TRBD1 (6 bases). Germline V gene data show CDR1 as LGHNA and CDR2 as YNFKEQ. This CDR3 has 15 residues. The V and J ends lost 1 base and 0 bases respectively, with 9 bases between them. The CDR3 loop reads CASSQVGGLNTEAFF. The CDR3 nucleotides read TGTGCCAGCAGCCAAGTAGGGGGGTTGAACACTGAAGCTTTCTTT.

This clonotype was seen a few times. V usage is TRBV6-6 and J usage is TRBJ2-7; D call uncertain. CDR3 length: 12 residues. CDR1 is MNHNY, CDR2 SVGAGI, per germline (reference sequence). Trimming took 5 bases from V and 5 from J, leaving 10 bases between them. CDR3 coding DNA: TGTGCCAGCAGTACCTCGGGTAACGAGCAGTACTTC. Protein product: CASSTSGNEQYF.

This clonotype was seen a few times. J is TRBJ2-3 and V is TRBV7-2; 8 nucleotides agree with TRBD2. Germline trimming cut 0 bases from V and 0 bases from J; bases unmatched to any gene: 8. Per the germline V gene, CDR1 is SGHTA and CDR2 is FQGNSA. The CDR3 spans 18 residues. Here the CDR3 DNA reads TGTGCCAGCAGCTTAGCCCCTAGCGGGCCCCCTAGCACAGATACGCAGTATTTT. Its protein is CASSLAPSGPPSTDTQYF. Supplemented by reference TRBV7-2 and TRBJ2-3, the full variable domain reads GAGVSQSPSNKVTEKGKDVELRCDPISGHTALYWYRQSLGQGLEFLIYFQGNSAPDKSGLPSDRFSAERTGGSVSTLTIQRTQQEDSAVYLCASSLAPSGPPSTDTQYFGPGTRLTVL.

This clonotype has a handful of counts. The chain has TRBV15 and TRBJ2-4; 7 nucleotides match TRBD2. V was clipped by 3 bases and J by 2 bases; unmatched bases: 4. The germline CDR1 and CDR2 sequences are LNHNV and YYDKDF (reference sequence). CDR3 length: 15 residues. The CDR3 here is CATSSGLVTKNIQYF. CDR3 in DNA: TGTGCCACCAGCAGCGGACTAGTGACCAAAAACATTCAGTACTTC. Full variable domain (remainder filled in from reference TRBV15 and TRBJ2-4): DAMVIQNPRYQVTQFGKPVTLSCSQTLNHNVMYWYQQKSSQAPKLLFHYYDKDFNNEADTPDNFQSRRPNTSFCFLDIRSPGLGDTAMYLCATSSGLVTKNIQYFGAGTRLSVL.

Notes on this clonotype: One end of the junction fails to match germline, which may point to a read error. The gene calls are TRBV7-2 and TRBJ1-6, with TRBD1 as a possible D gene (6 bases). Germline values: CDR1 SGHTA, CDR2 FQGNSA. This CDR3 is 15 amino acids long. DNA of the CDR3: TGCGCCAGCAGCCACCCGGGACACGATAATTCACCCCTCCACTTT. It specifies CASSHPGHDNSPLHF.

The J gene is TRBJ1-1, the V gene TRBV6-1; D is perhaps TRBD1 (5 bases). Germline V gene lookup returns CDR1 MNHNS and CDR2 SASEGT. The CDR3 runs to 13 residues. V lost 2 bases, J lost 4 bases, and 8 bases lay in between. CDR3 in DNA: TGTGCCAGCAGTGAACAGGGAGGCACTGAAGCTTTCTTT. Its protein is CASSEQGGTEAFF.

This clonotype was observed a handful of times. The rearrangement uses TRBV6-1 and TRBJ2-1, with D tentatively TRBD1 (6 bases). The CDR3 totals 12 residues. Between the trimmed V and J ends, which lost 3 bases and 7 bases, there was a span of 7 bases. CDR1 is MNHNS, CDR2 SASEGT, per germline. Here the CDR3 reads CASSETGNEQFF. The CDR3 DNA reads as TGTGCCAGCAGTGAGACAGGAAATGAGCAGTTCTTC.

The chain recombines TRBV6-6 with TRBJ1-3; D is ambiguous. Germline loops: CDR1 MNHNY, CDR2 SVGAGI (reference sequence). The CDR3 covers 16 residues. V was shortened by 0 bases and J by 0 bases, with 9 bases between the two germline ends. The CDR3 nucleotides are TGTGCCAGCAGTTACTCATCAGAAAACTCTGGAAACACCATATATTTT. Translated, it gives CASSYSSENSGNTIYF.

J is TRBJ2-3 and V is TRBV6-2 or TRBV6-3, with D perhaps TRBD1 (6 bases). Germline assignment: CDR1 MNHEY and CDR2 SVGEGT. This CDR3 contains 16 residues. V lost 0 bases and J lost 1, with 11 bases in between. In nucleotides, the CDR3 is TGTGCCAGCAGTTACTCGACAGGAATTGGCACAGATACGCAGTATTTT. Translated, it gives CASSYSTGIGTDTQYF.

This chain joins TRBV6-2 or TRBV6-3 and TRBJ2-1; 10 bases line up with TRBD2. The germline V gene has CDR1 MNHEY and CDR2 SVGEGT. This CDR3 has 17 residues. The trim removed 3 bases at V and 6 bases at J, leaving 11 bases unmatched. The CDR3 region has the DNA TGTGCCAGCAGTTATAGCCTAGCGGGGGATAGGGGCAATGAGCAGTTCTTC. Translation: CASSYSLAGDRGNEQFF.

V and J are TRBV12-3 or TRBV12-4 and TRBJ2-1, with 12 bases that match TRBD2. V gave up 4 bases and J gave up 10 bases; unmatched junction bases: 5. The CDR3 has 14 residues. In DNA, the CDR3 is TGTGCCAGCAGTTCGCTAGCGGGGGGGCGCGAGCAGTTCTTC. It is translated as CASSSLAGGREQFF.

The rearrangement links TRBV20-1 to TRBJ2-1; weak D call: TRBD1 (6 bases). The CDR3 contains 16 residues. V lost 0 bases, J lost 7 bases, and 19 bases lay in between. Looked up from germline, CDR1 is DFQATT and CDR2 is SNEGSKA (reference sequence). CDR3 region: CSARDQYEGVKNEQFF. The DNA for the CDR3 is TGCAGTGCTAGAGATCAGTATGAGGGGGTAAAGAATGAGCAGTTCTTC.

This clonotype showed up just a few times. The V call is TRBV7-2, the J call TRBJ1-5; the D is unclear. With 1 base removed from V and 4 bases from J, the gap between germline ends came to 8 bases. The CDR3 is 14 residues long. Per germline, CDR1 SGHTA and CDR2 FQGNSA. The CDR3 loop reads CASSLVDLNQPQHF. The CDR3 DNA sequence: TGTGCCAGCAGCTTAGTCGACCTGAATCAGCCCCAGCATTTT.

This clonotype was found many times. The gene calls are TRBV6-1 and TRBJ2-7, with unresolved D. The germline V and J ends were trimmed by 6 bases and 5 bases, with 11 bases remaining between them. This CDR3 comprises 12 residues. Germline V lookup: CDR1 MNHNS, CDR2 SASEGT. The CDR3, as DNA: TGTGCCAGCAGCCCTAGGCCCCACGAGCAGTACTTC. Translated, it gives CASSPRPHEQYF.

The rearrangement uses TRBV7-2 and TRBJ2-3, with 8 positions matching TRBD2. J gave up 6 bases and V 1 base, and 3 bases lay outside the gene matches. The CDR3 is 14 residues long. Per germline, CDR1 SGHTA and CDR2 FQGNSA. CDR3 sequence: CASSLDGGADTQYF. DNA of the CDR3: TGTGCCAGCAGCTTAGACGGGGGGGCGGATACGCAGTATTTT.

The rearrangement joins TRBV15 to TRBJ2-1; 10 bases match TRBD1. With V trimmed by 5 bases and J by 2 bases, 3 bases remained unmatched. The V gene's germline CDR1 is LNHNV and CDR2 YYDKDF (reference sequence). This CDR3 contains 15 residues. The CDR3 region has the DNA TGTGCCACCAGCGTGACAGGGGGCGCCTACAATGAGCAGTTCTTC. Its translation: CATSVTGGAYNEQFF.

The chain recombines TRBV27 with TRBJ1-2, with D unclear. The CDR3 spans 14 residues. V lost 7 bases, J lost 3 bases, and 15 bases lay in between. Germline loops: CDR1 MNHEY, CDR2 SMNVEV (reference sequence). CDR3 nucleotides: TGTGCCAGCAAATCGGGTGTGGGGTACTATGGCTACACCTTC. Translating gives CASKSGVGYYGYTF.

The rearrangement links TRBV5-6 to TRBJ2-7; D is possibly TRBD1 (6 bases). Trimming cost V 1 base and J 2 bases, with 13 bases left between them. CDR1 and CDR2 (germline): SGHDT, YYEEEE. This CDR3 spans 15 amino acids. The CDR3 sequence is CASSLLGRDTYEQYF. CDR3 in DNA: TGTGCCAGCAGCTTGCTTGGCAGGGACACCTACGAGCAGTACTTC.

V is TRBV4-2 and J is TRBJ1-3, with 7 nucleotides matching TRBD1. The V and J ends lost 5 bases and 0 bases, in that order; junction bases with no gene match: 4. The germline V gene encodes CDR1 LGHNA and CDR2 YNFKEQ. The CDR3 runs 15 residues. For the CDR3, the DNA is TGTGCCAGCAGCAGTCAGGGGGTCTCTGGAAACACCATATATTTT. It translates to CASSSQGVSGNTIYF.